These T cell receptor beta chains were read from a single sample in a study of blood T cells in healthy people across ages. TCRdb reanalysed the 5' RACE reads using MiXCR and keeps one entry per CDR3 protein. This sample has about 1.5 million distinct CDR3 sequences, with 42% found just once. The sequenced sample was blood. The receptors come from a woman between 18 and 30 years old in good health. Both conserved end residues are part of each CDR3. Each record gives: CDR3 protein, V gene.

CDR3 protein: CAKEGHAYNEQYF
V gene: TRBV7-2

CDR3 protein: CATSYPQAGNNEQYF
V gene: TRBV15

CDR3 protein: CASSHTVRDNEQFF
V gene: TRBV3-1

CDR3 protein: CASSQDRGGEETQYF
V gene: TRBV4-1

CDR3 protein: CSARDLGGPNTEAFF
V gene: TRBV20-1

CDR3 protein: CSAGTGGFSEQYF
V gene: TRBV29-1

CDR3 protein: CASSDPEGYTF
V gene: TRBV2

CDR3 protein: CAISRGAGASYEQYF
V gene: TRBV10-3

CDR3 protein: CSARGDHNEQYF
V gene: TRBV20-1

CDR3 protein: CASSLGQGMKGYTF
V gene: TRBV2

CDR3 protein: CASSQGTRGGGYF
V gene: TRBV3-1

CDR3 protein: CSVEGREGYGYTF
V gene: TRBV29-1

CDR3 protein: CASRRLVSGANVLTF
V gene: TRBV6-2/TRBV6-3

CDR3 protein: CAWRRRDSNYGYTF
V gene: TRBV30

CDR3 protein: CAISASYEQYF
V gene: TRBV10-3

CDR3 protein: CASSLYSGTGGAETQYF
V gene: TRBV5-1

CDR3 protein: CASSQDMRPNNEQFF
V gene: TRBV4-2

CDR3 protein: CASSVGDILNTEAFF
V gene: TRBV9

CDR3 protein: CASSLRQALYNEQFF
V gene: TRBV7-2

CDR3 protein: CASSPFGNTEAFF
V gene: TRBV3-1

CDR3 protein: CASSPDRLAGANVLTF
V gene: TRBV9

CDR3 protein: CATSARDGISPQYF
V gene: TRBV15